This T cell receptor beta chain was observed in a study of T cell repertoires in ileal Crohn's disease. Of note for this clone: What it recognizes is unknown. Other DNA variants within this sample encode the same CDR3.

TCRdb's copy holds only in-frame clones and misses some; the assay was immunoSEQ multiplex PCR. The profile covers 9,000 to 13,000 clones, with around 75% appearing a single time and under 15% taken by the ten largest. As to time point: neoterminal ileum biopsy at postoperative endoscopy, about 6 months after surgery. V shed 3 bases and J shed 3 bases, with 11 bases lying between them. There are 14 residues in the CDR3. The germline gives CDR1 MGHDK, CDR2 SYGVNS. Study-level points and caveats: Compared with CD4 T cells, sorted CD8 cells carried more expanded clones.

The clonotype originates from an adult with Crohn's disease. The sequencing sample was made of ileal tissue. This chain uses TRBV25-1 with TRBJ1-2, with D possibly TRBD1 on 5 matching bases. In DNA form, the CDR3 reads TGTGCCAGCAGTGAGACGGGGGGGTACTATGGCTACACCTTC. It codes for CASSETGGYYGYTF.